This is a list of T cell receptor beta chains from one sample in a study of beta chain features in type 1 diabetes. TCRdb's table, derived via immunoSEQ multiplex PCR, lists solely in-frame clones and lacks some. The table shows approximately 170,000 clones, with roughly 8% occurring only once. The specimen was central memory CD4+ T cells from blood. These receptors were obtained from a man between 18 and 29 years old with type 1 diabetes. The CDR3 runs from the conserved cysteine through the conserved F or W. The D gene is left open where the match is weak. Rows may omit the clone size; those that give it use once, few, many or a size class.

clone size,J gene,D gene,V gene,CDR3 protein,CDR3 DNA
few,TRBJ1-6,NA,TRBV7-9,CASSALQGPNSPLHF,TGTGCCAGCAGCGCCCTACAGGGTCCTAATTCACCCCTCCACTTT
few,TRBJ2-1,NA,TRBV2,CASSDFGGAGEQFF,TGTGCCAGCAGTGATTTCGGTGGGGCCGGGGAGCAGTTCTTC
many,TRBJ2-7,TRBD1,TRBV28,CASRRYGTGSSYEQYF,TGTGCCAGCAGACGCTACGGGACAGGGAGCTCCTACGAGCAGTACTTC
few,TRBJ2-2,NA,TRBV7-6,CASSLGGRPAGELFF,TGTGCCAGCAGCTTAGGAGGTCGACCGGCCGGGGAGCTGTTTTTT
few,TRBJ1-2,NA,TRBV13,CASSLRSGNYGYTF,TGTGCCAGCAGCCTTAGGTCAGGGAACTATGGCTACACCTTC
NA,TRBJ2-7,TRBD1,TRBV11-2,CASRPRGQGRAASYEQYF,TGTGCCAGCAGACCCCGGGGACAGGGGCGCGCGGCGTCCTACGAGCAGTACTTC
few,TRBJ2-5,NA,TRBV9,CASSVRWGPETQYF,TGTGCCAGCAGCGTACGTTGGGGGCCGGAGACCCAGTACTTC
NA,TRBJ1-6,NA,TRBV18,CASSPPGYGEASPLHF,TGTGCCAGCTCACCACCGGGTTACGGGGAGGCTTCACCCCTCCACTTT
NA,TRBJ2-3,NA,TRBV5-4,CASSSVDTQYF,TGTGCCAGCAGCTCCGTTGATACGCAGTATTTT
few,TRBJ2-7,NA,TRBV20-1,CSATTRYEQYF,TGCAGTGCTACGACGCGGTACGAGCAGTACTTC
NA,TRBJ1-2,TRBD1,TRBV28,CASSFGQGFNYGYTF,TGTGCCAGCAGTTTCGGACAGGGGTTCAACTATGGCTACACCTTC
few,TRBJ1-1,NA,TRBV29-1,CSVEEGGYSAEAFF,TGCAGCGTTGAAGAAGGGGGATATAGCGCTGAAGCTTTCTTT
NA,TRBJ2-7,NA,TRBV21-1,CASSKGSQTASYEQYF,TGTGCCAGCAGCAAAGGGAGCCAGACAGCTTCCTACGAGCAGTACTTC
few,TRBJ1-5,NA,TRBV10-2,CASSPPSQPQHF,TGCGCCAGCAGTCCCCCTTCCCAGCCCCAGCATTTT
NA,TRBJ1-1,TRBD1,TRBV2,CASSQGPLPEAFF,TGTGCCAGCTCACAGGGGCCGCTTCCTGAAGCTTTCTTT
few,TRBJ2-1,NA,TRBV5-1,CASSSTAEAMNEQFF,TGCGCCAGCAGTTCAACTGCGGAGGCGATGAATGAGCAGTTCTTC
few,TRBJ1-5,NA,TRBV6-6,CATQGPTSSNQPQHF,TGTGCTACCCAGGGGCCCACTAGTAGCAATCAGCCCCAGCATTTT
NA,TRBJ2-1,TRBD2,TRBV6-6,CASSYTGTSLSHEQFF,TGTGCCAGCAGTTACACCGGGACTAGCTTATCCCATGAGCAGTTCTTC
many,TRBJ2-7,NA,TRBV28,CASSGNREQYF,TGTGCCAGCAGCGGCAACAGGGAGCAGTACTTC
few,TRBJ1-2,TRBD1,TRBV29-1,CSVEDQDRGHGYTF,TGCAGCGTTGAAGACCAGGACAGGGGGCATGGCTACACCTTC
few,TRBJ2-3,TRBD1,TRBV29-1,CSVAGGLGGADTQYF,TGCAGCGTAGCAGGGGGCTTAGGGGGAGCAGATACGCAGTATTTT
NA,TRBJ1-2,NA,TRBV30,CAWSSWSPQIYGYTF,TGTGCCTGGAGTTCTTGGAGCCCCCAGATCTATGGCTACACCTTC
few,TRBJ1-5,NA,TRBV5-6,CASSLGSAGAQPQHF,TGTGCCAGCAGCTTGGGTTCGGCAGGGGCACAGCCCCAGCATTTT
many,TRBJ2-3,NA,TRBV7-9,CASSLSADTQYF,TGTGCCAGCAGCTTATCTGCAGATACGCAGTATTTT
NA,TRBJ2-7,NA,TRBV16,CASSSSAGASYEQYF,TGTGCCAGCAGCTCCTCCGCGGGCGCCTCCTACGAGCAGTACTTC
many,TRBJ2-7,NA,TRBV23-1,CASSQSTVNYEQYF,TGCGCCAGCAGTCAATCAACGGTGAACTACGAGCAGTACTTC
NA,TRBJ1-1,NA,TRBV5-1,CASSRLDLLTEAFF,TGCGCCAGCAGCCGCCTCGACTTACTAACTGAAGCTTTCTTT
few,TRBJ2-7,TRBD1,TRBV5-1,CASSLQGRYEQYF,TGCGCCAGCAGCTTACAGGGGCGGTACGAGCAGTACTTC
NA,TRBJ2-2,TRBD2,TRBV2,CASSSGANTGELFF,TGTGCCAGCAGTAGCGGGGCGAACACCGGGGAGCTGTTTTTT
few,TRBJ1-2,TRBD1,TRBV11-2,CASSLETGNVYGYTF,TGTGCCAGCAGCTTGGAGACAGGGAACGTCTATGGCTACACCTTC
many,TRBJ2-5,NA,TRBV29-1,CSVVSQQQETQYF,TGCAGCGTTGTCTCACAGCAACAAGAGACCCAGTACTTC
NA,TRBJ2-7,TRBD1,TRBV6-9,CASAGQGATYEQYF,TGTGCCAGCGCCGGGCAGGGGGCAACCTACGAGCAGTACTTC
NA,TRBJ1-5,TRBD1,TRBV30,CAWSRRDRDNQPQHF,TGTGCCTGGAGCCGAAGAGACAGGGACAATCAGCCCCAGCATTTT
NA,TRBJ2-1,TRBD2,TRBV9,CASSVVSSGRTGEQFF,TGTGCCAGCAGCGTAGTTTCTAGCGGGAGAACGGGGGAGCAGTTCTTC
few,TRBJ1-1,TRBD1,TRBV7-8,CASSPRDRGIVATEAFF,TGTGCCAGCAGCCCCCGGGACAGGGGAATCGTCGCCACTGAAGCTTTCTTT
NA,TRBJ1-2,NA,TRBV5-5,CASSTKGNPSYGYTF,TGTGCCAGCAGCACGAAGGGGAACCCAAGCTATGGCTACACCTTC
few,TRBJ2-1,NA,TRBV20-1,CSADRNEQFF,TGCAGTGCTGATCGGAATGAGCAGTTCTTC
NA,TRBJ1-5,TRBD1,TRBV5-1,CASSSDGQGNQPQHF,TGCGCCAGCAGCTCCGACGGACAGGGCAATCAGCCCCAGCATTTT
few,TRBJ2-7,TRBD2,TRBV30,CACGRGGPYEQYF,TGTGCCTGCGGAAGGGGAGGGCCCTACGAGCAGTACTTC
few,TRBJ1-3,NA,TRBV30,CAWRFAGSGNTIYF,TGTGCCTGGAGGTTTGCGGGCTCTGGAAACACCATATATTTT
NA,TRBJ2-7,NA,TRBV2,CASSWDISSYEQYF,TGTGCCAGCAGTTGGGACATTAGCTCCTACGAGCAGTACTTC